These T cell receptor beta chains were read from a single sample in a study of blood T cells in healthy people across ages. One entry per CDR3 protein, called by TCRdb with MiXCR from the 5' RACE reads. Here the sample spans approximately 1.5 million distinct CDR3 sequences, about 31% being singletons. The sequenced sample consisted of blood. All receptors come from a woman under 40 in good health. The CDR3 runs from the conserved cysteine through the conserved F or W. D genes are given only for firm matches. A clone size is listed for some rows: how often the clone was seen (once, few, many), or a class if it is expanded.

>.|.|TRBJ2-2|TRBV28
TGTGCCAGCAGTTTGCTGGGGGGTCCTGTCACCGGGGAGCTGTTTTTT
CASSLLGGPVTGELFF
>.|.|TRBJ2-5|TRBV28
TGTGCCAGCAGTTTTTCCTTAGGGCTGGAGACCCAGTACTTC
CASSFSLGLETQYF
>TRBD1|.|TRBJ2-7|TRBV7-9
TGTGCCAGCAGCCCTACACAGGGGGAAGACTACTACGAGCAGTACTTC
CASSPTQGEDYYEQYF
>TRBD2|.|TRBJ2-1|TRBV6-5
TGTGCCAGCAAAGGGACTAGCGGGGGAAACTACAATGAGCAGTTCTTC
CASKGTSGGNYNEQFF
>.|few|TRBJ2-7|TRBV5-1
TGCGCCAGCAGCTTATATACACCAGACTACGAGCAGTACTTC
CASSLYTPDYEQYF
>.|.|TRBJ2-6|TRBV27
TGTGCCAGCAGTTTCTTAGCGGTAATTAGCTCGGGGGCCAACGTCCTGACTTTC
CASSFLAVISSGANVLTF
>TRBD1|once|TRBJ1-1|TRBV6-1
TGTGCCAGCAGTGAACACAGGGGAATGAACACTGAAGCTTTCTTT
CASSEHRGMNTEAFF
>.|.|TRBJ2-1|TRBV27
TGTGCCGGCAGTTTAAGGCCCTACAATGAGCAGTTCTTC
CAGSLRPYNEQFF
>TRBD2|.|TRBJ2-2|TRBV4-1
TGCGCCAGCAGCCAAGATCGATTCCAAGCGGGAGGGCCCGGCACCGGGGAGCTGTTTTTT
CASSQDRFQAGGPGTGELFF
>TRBD2|.|TRBJ2-3|TRBV7-2
TGTGTCAGCAGCTTAGCGGGGACGGCGCCAGATACGCAGTATTTT
CVSSLAGTAPDTQYF
>TRBD2|.|TRBJ2-3|TRBV5-1
TGCGCCAGCAGCCTACCTCGGACTAGCGGGGGAGGGGATACGCAGTATTTT
CASSLPRTSGGGDTQYF
>.|.|TRBJ1-5|TRBV28
TGTGCCAGCAACCAGCGGGACAACTACAATCAGCCCCAGCATTTT
CASNQRDNYNQPQHF
>.|.|TRBJ2-2|TRBV5-5
TGTGCCAGCAGCCGGCTCGGACTAAACACCGGGGAGCTGTTTTTT
CASSRLGLNTGELFF
>TRBD2|.|TRBJ2-1|TRBV7-3
TGTGCCAGCAGCTCAACTAGCGGGGGGGAAAAGTTCTTC
CASSSTSGGEKFF
>.|.|TRBJ1-1|TRBV7-2
TGTGCCAGCAGCTTACTAAGTTCGGGGAACACTGAAGCTTTCTTT
CASSLLSSGNTEAFF
>.|few|TRBJ2-1|TRBV5-1
TGCGCCAGCAGCTTGGACTTCTCCTACAATGAGCAGTTCTTC
CASSLDFSYNEQFF
>.|.|TRBJ2-1|TRBV10-1
TGCGCCAGCAGTGGACAGACCTCCTACAATGAGCAGTTCTTC
CASSGQTSYNEQFF
>.|few|TRBJ2-1|TRBV15
TGTGCCACCAGCAGAGTCCCCTCCCCCATGTGGGCCAAAGAGCAGTTCTTC
CATSRVPSPMWAKEQFF
>.|few|TRBJ2-7|TRBV7-2
TGTGCCAGCAGCGCTACGAGACAGACATACTACGAGCAGTACTTC
CASSATRQTYYEQYF
>TRBD1|.|TRBJ2-3|TRBV10-3
TGTGCCATCAGTGAGGGTTGGACAGGGCCGACAGATACGCAGTATTTT
CAISEGWTGPTDTQYF
>.|.|TRBJ2-1|TRBV15
TGTGCCACCAATTCCAGAAATGAGCAGTTCTTC
CATNSRNEQFF
>TRBD1|.|TRBJ2-7|TRBV3-1
TGTGCCAGCAGCCAAAGTCAGGGGGCCTACGAGCAGTACTTC
CASSQSQGAYEQYF
>.|.|TRBJ2-7|TRBV12-3/TRBV12-4
TGTGCCAGCAGGCGGACTAAAAGCTCCTACGAGCAGTACTTC
CASRRTKSSYEQYF
>.|.|TRBJ2-1|TRBV12-3/TRBV12-4
TGTGCCAGCAGCACTCTTGGGAGTGAGCAGTTCTTC
CASSTLGSEQFF
>.|few|TRBJ1-4|TRBV5-1
TGCGCCAGCAGCTTCGGACCGGGGGAGGCTAATGAAAAACTGTTTTTT
CASSFGPGEANEKLFF
>TRBD2|many|TRBJ2-5|TRBV9
TGTGCCAGCAGCGTGCGCCCAGCGGGGGGGAAGGAGACCCAGTACTTC
CASSVRPAGGKETQYF
>TRBD2|.|TRBJ2-2|TRBV20-1
TGCAGTGCTAGAGATGTGGGCGGGGGAATCTCCGGGGAGCTGTTTTTT
CSARDVGGGISGELFF
>.|.|TRBJ1-2|TRBV9
TGTACCAGCAGCGTAGAAGTGGCTAACTACGGCTACACCTTC
CTSSVEVANYGYTF
>.|.|TRBJ2-5|TRBV6-1
TGTGCCAGCAGAAGACAGGTTTGGAGGCAAGAGACCCAGTACTTC
CASRRQVWRQETQYF
>TRBD1|few|TRBJ2-7|TRBV5-1
TGCGCCAGCAGCTTGGCCCAGGGGGCAATGTACGAGCAGTACTTC
CASSLAQGAMYEQYF
>.|few|TRBJ2-1|TRBV7-2
TGTGCCAGCAGCTTAGAACAGGGCCCTGAGCAGTTCTTC
CASSLEQGPEQFF
>TRBD2|.|TRBJ2-2|TRBV2
TGTGCCAGCAGATTCAGCGGGACGAACACCGGGGAGCAGTTTTTT
CASRFSGTNTGEQFF
>TRBD2|few|TRBJ2-1|TRBV27
TGTGCCAGCAGTTCCCGGACTAGCGGGAGTATCAATGAGCAGTTCTTC
CASSSRTSGSINEQFF
>TRBD1|many|TRBJ2-5|TRBV29-1
TGCAGCTCAGCCGGGACAGGGGGCTCGGACCAGTACTTC
CSSAGTGGSDQYF
>.|.|TRBJ1-1|TRBV5-1
TGCGCCAGCAGCTTGGATGGCAGGGTTTACACTGAAGCTTTCTTT
CASSLDGRVYTEAFF
>TRBD1|few|TRBJ2-7|TRBV27
TGTGCCAGCAGTTACCGGGACAGGGGGCGAGGCGAGCAGTACTTC
CASSYRDRGRGEQYF
>TRBD1|many|TRBJ1-1|TRBV27
TGTGCCAGCAGTCTCAGGGGGGGGAACACTGAAGCTTTCTTT
CASSLRGGNTEAFF
>.|few|TRBJ1-5|TRBV7-8
TGTGCCAGCAGCTTTACAGGACAAGGGGCTTTTAGCAATCAGCCCCAGCATTTT
CASSFTGQGAFSNQPQHF
>.|.|TRBJ2-5|TRBV3-1
TGTGCCAGCAGCCGCGGGACGATGCCGGGAGAGACCCAGTACTTC
CASSRGTMPGETQYF
>.|.|TRBJ1-6|TRBV2
TGTGCCAGCAGTGTCGTACGGACATATAATTCACCCCTCCACTTT
CASSVVRTYNSPLHF
>.|few|TRBJ1-5|TRBV7-6
TGTGCCAACAGCTCTCGGGGCAATCAGCCCCAGCATTTT
CANSSRGNQPQHF
>.|.|TRBJ1-5|TRBV2
TGTGCCAGCAGTGAAGGGTGGCTCGGTCAGCCCCAGCATTTT
CASSEGWLGQPQHF
>TRBD1|.|TRBJ1-2|TRBV27
TGTGCCAGTAGACAGGGGGCTCCCTATGGCTACACCTTC
CASRQGAPYGYTF
>.|.|TRBJ1-2|TRBV6-2/TRBV6-3
TGTGCCAGCAGTTACTCGCCATGGAATTCCTATGGCTACACCTTC
CASSYSPWNSYGYTF
>.|many|TRBJ1-2|TRBV4-1
TGCGCCAGCAGCCAAGGCAGTATCGACTATGGCTACACCTTC
CASSQGSIDYGYTF
>.|many|TRBJ2-7|TRBV5-1
TGCGCCAGCAGCTTCCTGGACAGCTCCTACGAGCAGTACTTC
CASSFLDSSYEQYF
>.|.|TRBJ2-6|TRBV2
TGTGCCACCAAAGACAGGGGGGCCAACGTCCTGACTTTC
CATKDRGANVLTF
>TRBD1|few|TRBJ2-5|TRBV6-1
TGTGCCAGCAGTGTTGGGACAGGGGCATGGGAGACCCAGTACTTC
CASSVGTGAWETQYF
>TRBD1|.|TRBJ2-2|TRBV10-1
TGCGCCAGCAGTGCGGGACAGGGAGGGCGGTTTTTT
CASSAGQGGRFF
>.|many|TRBJ1-2|TRBV7-9
TGTGCCAGCAGCCCAACAGGGAGCTCTAACTATGGCTACACCTTC
CASSPTGSSNYGYTF
>.|.|TRBJ2-1|TRBV29-1
TGCAGCGTTAACTCCAGGGCTAGCGTTTACAATAAGCAGTTCTTC
CSVNSRASVYNKQFF
>TRBD2|.|TRBJ2-7|TRBV18
TGTGCCAGCTCCGAGCGGGAGGCCACTATCAGCTCCTACGAGCAGTACTTC
CASSEREATISSYEQYF